The 5 T cell receptor gamma chains given below trace back to one sample, sequenced in a study of gamma delta lymphoproliferative disorders and STAT genes. Genomic DNA from isolated PBMCs served as the sequencing template. TCRdb reapplied CATT to the multiplex PCR reads. The table shows roughly 4,500 gamma-chain clones, with approximately 7.9% occurring only once. Specimen: blood. Every receptor here comes from a human donor in good health.

By its share, this clone is medium-sized (0.01 to 0.1%). The CDR3, as DNA: TGTGCCACCTGGGATAGGCCCACTGGTTGGTTCAAGATATTT. Translation: CATWDRPTGWFKIF. The chain carries TRGV8 and TRGJP1. The J gene is not listed in TCRdb, so it was assigned here from a DNA match to germline. CDR1 is VENAVY and CDR2 is YDSYNSRV in the germline V gene. This CDR3 comprises 14 residues. With 0 bases clipped from V and 3 bases from J, the junction kept 1 base outside the gene matches.

This clone was recorded many times. The rearrangement joins TRGV9 to TRGJP1. The J gene, absent from TCRdb, was called here by matching the DNA to germline. V was pared by 9 bases and J by 9 bases, with 4 bases of the junction left unmatched. CDR1 is GITISATS, CDR2 ISYDGTV, per germline (reference sequence). The CDR3 has 10 residues. CDR3: CALTSWFKIF. CDR3 DNA: TGTGCCTTGACCAGTTGGTTCAAGATATTT.

By sample share, this clone is medium-sized. DNA for the CDR3: TGTGCCTTGTGTGTCTGTACCACTGGTTGGTTCAAGATATTT. Its translation is CALCVCTTGWFKIF. The V gene is TRGV9, the J gene TRGJP1. The J gene was not available in TCRdb and was assigned here by matching the DNA to germline segments. This CDR3 has 14 residues. CDR1 GITISATS and CDR2 ISYDGTV come from the germline V gene (reference sequence). After removal of 7 bases from V and 1 base from J, the junction contained 6 bases not matched to a gene.

By sample fraction, this clone is medium-sized (0.01 to 0.1%). The J gene is TRGJ1 or TRGJ2, the V gene TRGV3. TCRdb supplies no J gene; here it was assigned by aligning the nucleotide sequence to germline. This CDR3 comprises 13 residues. Germline trimming cut 6 bases from V and 7 bases from J; bases unmatched to any gene: 12. In germline, CDR1 is VTNTFY, CDR2 YDVSTARD (reference sequence). This CDR3 reads CATWPPWRYKKLF. CDR3 bases: TGTGCCACCTGGCCCCCATGGAGGTATAAGAAACTCTTT.

This clone counts as medium-sized. The genes are TRGV5 and TRGJ1 or TRGJ2. Assignment of the J gene here rests on matching the DNA to germline, because TCRdb gives none. Germline CDR1 and CDR2: VINAFY and YDVSNSKD. The CDR3 totals 18 residues. The ends lost 0 bases at V and 4 bases at J; junction bases unmatched: 18. CDR3 amino acids: CATWDRRPTAARYYKKLF. The CDR3 DNA follows: TGTGCCACCTGGGACAGGCGACCCACAGCAGCGAGGTATTATAAGAAACTCTTT.